The next 31 T cell receptor beta chains were all read from a single sample in a study of T-cell memory formation after mild COVID-19. A single record per CDR3 protein comes from TCRdb applying MiXCR to the 5' RACE reads. The sample lists 450,000 to 650,000 distinct CDR3 sequences, roughly 20% occurring once. Sequenced sample: PBMCs or a T cell subset sorted from them (not recorded which). All receptors come from an adult woman who had mild COVID-19 (a few samples of this study predate the infection). Cell type and time point are not known.

The chain uses TRBV5-1 and TRBJ2-5; D uncertain. The CDR3 is 14 amino acids. V lost 0 bases and J 5 bases, leaving 11 bases between the germline ends. Germline CDR1 and CDR2: SGHRS and YFSETQ. Here the CDR3 reads CASSLGTARETQYF. The CDR3, as DNA: TGCGCCAGCAGCTTGGGTACGGCGAGGGAGACCCAGTACTTC.

The rearrangement joins TRBV4-3 to TRBJ2-1, with 7 bases fitting TRBD2. Germline-derived CDR1 and CDR2 are LGHNA and YSLEER. The J segment lost 3 bases and the V segment lost 5 bases, leaving 16 bases of the junction unmatched. This CDR3 comprises 18 residues. For the CDR3, the DNA is TGCGCCAGCAGCAAAACTACCTTAGCGGGCTCCAGCTACAATGAGCAGTTCTTC. As protein: CASSKTTLAGSSYNEQFF.

The sample holds a few counts of this clonotype. The chain is built from TRBV19 and TRBJ2-5; D possibly matches TRBD1 or TRBD2 (6 bases each). Trimming removed 5 bases at V and 2 bases at J, with 15 bases between. The CDR3 is 15 residues long. The V gene's germline CDR1 is LNHDA and CDR2 SQIVND (reference sequence). CDR3 in amino acids: CASSDFPGAQETQYF. As DNA, the CDR3 is TGTGCCAGTAGTGATTTCCCGGGGGCACAAGAGACCCAGTACTTC.

The chain recombines TRBV18 with TRBJ2-5; tentatively, D is TRBD1 or TRBD2 (5 bases each). The germline V and J ends were trimmed by 3 bases and 4 bases, with 21 bases remaining between them. The germline CDR1 and CDR2 sequences are KGHSH and LQKENI. The CDR3 consists of 17 residues. CDR3 protein: CASSPSSGANIGETQYF. The DNA of the CDR3 is TGTGCCAGCTCACCCTCGTCCGGGGCAAACATAGGAGAGACCCAGTACTTC. The variable domain in full, with the rest retrieved from reference TRBV18 and TRBJ2-5, is NAGVMQNPRHLVRRRGQEARLRCSPMKGHSHVYWYRQLPEEGLKFMVYLQKENIIDESGMPKERFSAEFPKEGPSILRIQQVVRGDSAAYFCASSPSSGANIGETQYFGPGTRLLVL.

The rearrangement joins TRBV20-1 to TRBJ1-1, with TRBD1 matching 7 bases. Trimming removed 0 bases from V and 4 bases from J; junction bases left unmatched: 17. CDR3 length: 18 residues. Germline values: CDR1 DFQATT, CDR2 SNEGSKA (reference sequence). The CDR3 is CSARDWGSTGVVSTEAFF. The CDR3, as DNA: TGCAGTGCTAGAGATTGGGGGAGCACAGGGGTTGTGAGCACTGAAGCTTTCTTT.

The table lists this clonotype with a few counts. J is TRBJ2-3 and V is TRBV20-1, with D possibly matching TRBD1 (5 bases). The CDR3 length is 15 residues. The V and J ends lost 0 bases and 1 base respectively, with 11 bases between them. Germline V gene data show CDR1 as DFQATT and CDR2 as SNEGSKA (reference sequence). The CDR3, as DNA: TGCAGTGCTAGAGAGGTGGGGCTCGGCACAGATACGCAGTATTTT. This gives the protein CSAREVGLGTDTQYF.

This clonotype showed up just a few times. At one end, the junction sequence differs from germline, possibly due to a read error. The chain couples TRBV18 to TRBJ2-7; 8 nucleotides match TRBD1. CDR3 length: 13 amino acids. The germline gives CDR1 KGHSH, CDR2 LQKENI. CDR3 nucleotide sequence: TGTGCCAGCTCACCAACAGCGGACAGGGTTCGAGTCTTC. Its protein product is CASSPTADRVRVF.

V and J are TRBV19 and TRBJ1-6; D is ambiguous. CDR3 length equals 15 residues. V gave up 5 bases and J gave up 4 bases, with 12 bases separating them. Germline V CDR1 and CDR2: LNHDA, SQIVND (reference sequence). The CDR3 loop is CASSVRNPYNSPLHF. DNA for the CDR3: TGTGCCAGTAGTGTCCGGAATCCGTATAATTCACCCCTCCACTTT.

In this sample, this clonotype turned up a few times. This sequence joins TRBV7-3 and TRBJ1-1; a weak D match, TRBD1 (6 bases). V was trimmed by 5 bases and J by 3 bases, leaving 16 bases between them. The germline V gene encodes CDR1 SGHTA and CDR2 FQGTGA. This CDR3 has 15 amino acids. The CDR3 reads CASSPLTGLDTEAFF. For the CDR3, the DNA is TGTGCCAGCAGCCCCCTTACAGGGTTAGACACTGAAGCTTTCTTT.

This sequence joins TRBV14 and TRBJ2-2; 7 bases match TRBD1. Germline CDR1 is SGHDN and CDR2 is FVKESK. The CDR3 consists of 19 residues. Losses at the gene ends were 2 bases for V and 2 bases for J; bases not matched to a gene: 14. This CDR3 is CASSQFGTPGQINTGELFF. CDR3 DNA: TGTGCCAGCAGCCAATTTGGGACCCCGGGACAGATAAACACCGGGGAGCTGTTTTTT.

V gene TRBV2 combines with J gene TRBJ2-1; D possibly corresponds to TRBD1 (7 bases). V was pared by 4 bases and J by 12 bases, with 13 bases between. The V gene's germline CDR1 is SNHLY and CDR2 FYNNEI. This CDR3 is built from 12 residues. This CDR3 is CASSVQGTWQFF. CDR3 sequence (DNA): TGTGCCAGCAGTGTACAGGGGACTTGGCAGTTCTTC.

This clonotype showed up just a few times. The chain has TRBV12-3 or TRBV12-4 and TRBJ1-1; D possibly corresponds to TRBD1 (5 bases). CDR3 length equals 15 residues. The ends were cut back, 5 bases at V and 2 bases at J, with 15 bases in the middle. CDR3 nucleotide sequence: TGTGCCAGCAGTAAGAAGGGGTCCGGAAACACTGAAGCTTTCTTT. This gives the protein CASSKKGSGNTEAFF.

The chain couples TRBV20-1 to TRBJ2-1, with 9 bases identical to TRBD2. Germline CDR1 is DFQATT and CDR2 is SNEGSKA (reference sequence). The CDR3 sequence is 16 residues long. J lost 8 bases, V lost 0 bases, and 11 bases had no gene match. CDR3 sequence: CSARDSASGILHEQFF. CDR3 nucleotides: TGCAGTGCTAGAGATTCGGCTAGCGGGATTTTGCATGAGCAGTTCTTC.

The chain couples TRBV2 to TRBJ2-7, with 7 positions matching TRBD2. The germline V gene has CDR1 SNHLY and CDR2 FYNNEI. This CDR3 contains 15 residues. Trimming at V came to 1 base and at J to 3 bases, leaving 6 bases not matched to a gene. CDR3 sequence (DNA): TGTGCCAGCAGTGAAGAGAGCGGGGCGAGCTACGAGCAGTACTTC. It is translated as CASSEESGASYEQYF.

This clonotype was observed a handful of times. The genes are TRBV9 and TRBJ2-1; the match to TRBD2 covers 12 bases. V shed 0 bases, J shed 8 bases, and the junction held 6 bases outside the gene matches. CDR3 size: 16 residues. CDR1 and CDR2 from the germline V gene are SGDLS and YYNGEE. The DNA of the CDR3 is TGTGCCAGCAGCGTAGGCCCTAGCGGGGGGGCTTATGAGCAGTTCTTC. This encodes CASSVGPSGGAYEQFF.

This clonotype turned up a few times. V is TRBV5-1 and J is TRBJ1-2, with 8 bases aligning to TRBD1. The CDR3 totals 14 residues. From germline, CDR1 is SGHRS and CDR2 YFSETQ. Trimming took 3 bases from V and 7 from J; bases not matched to a gene: 8. The CDR3 DNA reads as TGCGCCAGCAGCTCGAACGACAGGGGTGGTGGCTACACCTTC. It specifies CASSSNDRGGGYTF.

This clonotype was picked up a small number of times. The rearrangement joins TRBV5-4 to TRBJ1-1; no clear D gene. The CDR3 spans 14 residues. V shed 0 bases and J shed 2 bases, with 8 bases lying between them. In germline, CDR1 is SGHNT, CDR2 YYREEE (reference sequence). For the CDR3, the DNA is TGTGCCAGCAGCTTGGAGAAAATAAACACTGAAGCTTTCTTT. It codes for CASSLEKINTEAFF.

This clonotype appeared a few times. This sequence joins TRBV5-1 and TRBJ1-1; D ambiguous. The CDR3 runs to 13 residues. Germline V gene data show CDR1 as SGHRS and CDR2 as YFSETQ. Trimming removed 4 bases at V and 1 base at J, with 8 bases between. The CDR3 DNA reads as TGCGCCAGCAGCAGGGTAGGGAACACTGAAGCTTTCTTT. Protein sequence: CASSRVGNTEAFF.

The V call is TRBV7-9, the J call TRBJ2-7; D is perhaps TRBD1 (6 bases). This CDR3 has 14 amino acids. CDR1 is SEHNR and CDR2 is FQNEAQ in the germline V gene (reference sequence). Trimming cost V 5 bases and J 2 bases, with 13 bases left between them. The CDR3 sequence is CASSHPRTAYEQYF. The DNA for the CDR3 is TGTGCCAGCAGCCATCCCCGGACAGCCTACGAGCAGTACTTC.

V usage is TRBV10-3 and J usage is TRBJ1-1, with 9 bases identical to TRBD1. The CDR3 loop spans 14 amino acids. The junction had 2 bases not matched to a gene; V was cut back by 2 bases and J by 4 bases. CDR1 ENHRY and CDR2 SYGVKD come from the germline V gene. CDR3 protein: CAISEGTGPTEAFF. In DNA, the CDR3 is TGTGCCATCAGTGAGGGGACAGGGCCCACTGAAGCTTTCTTT.

The genes are TRBV11-2 and TRBJ2-1; D not certain. The CDR3 is 15 amino acids. Trimming left V 5 bases short and J 0 bases short, with 11 bases between. Germline lookup yields CDR1 SGHAT and CDR2 FQNNGV. The CDR3 here is CASSPSRSSYNEQFF. Written as DNA, the CDR3 is TGTGCCAGCAGCCCCTCTAGGAGCTCCTACAATGAGCAGTTCTTC.

This clonotype was seen more than once but under ten times. The rearrangement links TRBV10-3 to TRBJ2-7, with a weak D call TRBD1 (6 bases). Deletions cut 11 bases from V and 5 bases from J, with 22 bases between. The CDR3 has 14 residues. Looked up from germline, CDR1 is ENHRY and CDR2 is SYGVKD. The CDR3 DNA sequence: TGTGCCGCTTCCGGAGCCGAGACAGGCAACGAGCAGTACTTC. It specifies CAASGAETGNEQYF.

CDR3 nucleotides: TGTGCCAGCTCACCACCGGCGGAGGGGTATGGCTACACCTTC. Its translation: CASSPPAEGYGYTF. This sequence joins TRBV18 and TRBJ1-2; possible D gene TRBD1, 5 bases. Trimming pared 0 bases from V and 5 bases from J, leaving 10 bases between. This CDR3 spans 14 amino acids. The germline CDR1 and CDR2 sequences are KGHSH and LQKENI.

The chain links TRBV27 to TRBJ1-2; D might be TRBD1 (5 bases). The CDR3 extends over 15 amino acids. Deletions cut 6 bases from V and 4 bases from J, with 18 bases between. Per germline, CDR1 MNHEY and CDR2 SMNVEV (reference sequence). The CDR3 loop is CASSPLMAGTYGYTF. The CDR3 DNA follows: TGTGCCAGCAGCCCCCTGATGGCAGGGACCTATGGCTACACCTTC.

The chain is built from TRBV7-2 and TRBJ2-7; 7 nucleotides line up with TRBD1. The germline CDR1 and CDR2 sequences are SGHTA and FQGNSA. V trimming: 4 bases; J trimming: 4 bases; junction bases outside the gene matches: 7. CDR3 length equals 14 residues. CDR3 DNA: TGTGCCAGCAGCTCCCGGGACAGACGGTACGAGCAGTACTTC. Encoded protein: CASSSRDRRYEQYF. Full variable domain (remainder filled in from reference TRBV7-2 and TRBJ2-7): GAGVSQSPSNKVTEKGKDVELRCDPISGHTALYWYRQSLGQGLEFLIYFQGNSAPDKSGLPSDRFSAERTGGSVSTLTIQRTQQEDSAVYLCASSSRDRRYEQYFGPGTRLTVT.

This clonotype was found a few times. CDR3: CASSESGSNYGYTF. The CDR3 DNA reads as TGTGCCAGCAGTGAATCCGGGTCGAACTATGGCTACACCTTC. The chain has TRBV25-1 and TRBJ1-2; D gene ambiguous. V was shortened by 1 base and J by 2 bases, with 8 bases between the two germline ends. This CDR3 comprises 14 residues. Germline V gene lookup returns CDR1 MGHDK and CDR2 SYGVNS.

This clonotype occurred many times. This chain links TRBV12-3 or TRBV12-4 with TRBJ2-7; D may be TRBD1 or TRBD2 (5 bases each). There are 15 residues in the CDR3. Trimming cost V 8 bases and J 0 bases, with 17 bases left between them. In DNA form, the CDR3 reads TGTGCCAGCCGATCTTTGGGGGTCAGCTCCTACGAGCAGTACTTC. Protein: CASRSLGVSSYEQYF.

V and J are TRBV20-1 and TRBJ2-3, with D possibly matching TRBD2 (6 bases). There are 14 residues in the CDR3. The germline gives CDR1 DFQATT, CDR2 SNEGSKA (reference sequence). Trimming shortened V by 0 bases and J by 8 bases, and 15 bases separated the two germline ends. The CDR3 bases are TGCAGTGCTAGAGATCAACTAGCCGGGGGTACGCAGTATTTT. Protein sequence: CSARDQLAGGTQYF.

Only a few counts were recorded for this clonotype. The rearrangement uses TRBV11-2 and TRBJ2-7; no firm D call. V shed 5 bases and J shed 1 base, with 12 bases lying between them. The CDR3 covers 14 residues. Germline assignment: CDR1 SGHAT and CDR2 FQNNGV. The CDR3 loop is CASSPHTASYEQYF. The CDR3 DNA follows: TGTGCCAGCAGCCCGCATACAGCTTCCTACGAGCAGTACTTC.

This clonotype was recorded at least ten times. This chain links TRBV12-3 or TRBV12-4 with TRBJ1-1; D remains ambiguous. Trimming pared 2 bases from V and 5 bases from J, leaving 3 bases between. The CDR3 consists of 11 residues. Here the CDR3 reads CASSLRTEAFF. DNA for the CDR3: TGTGCCAGCAGTTTAAGGACTGAAGCTTTCTTT.

This clonotype turned up a few times. The chain couples TRBV3-1 to TRBJ1-2, with a weak D call TRBD1 (5 bases). CDR1 LGHDT and CDR2 YNNKEL come from the germline V gene (reference sequence). There are 15 residues in the CDR3. V shed 6 bases and J shed 4 bases, with 18 bases lying between them. CDR3 sequence reads: CASRQSSGLLYGYTF. The CDR3 bases are TGTGCCAGCAGACAATCTTCGGGACTCCTCTATGGCTACACCTTC. Full variable domain (outside the CDR3, taken from reference TRBV3-1 and TRBJ1-2): DTAVSQTPKYLVTQMGNDKSIKCEQNLGHDTMYWYKQDSKKFLKIMFSYNNKELIINETVPNRFSPKSPDKAHLNLHINSLELGDSAVYFCASRQSSGLLYGYTFGSGTRLTVV.